A single sample is the source of the 8 T cell receptor beta chains below, sequenced in a study of blood T cell repertoires in COVID-19 (dated by TCRdb to about 2020). The library was obtained by the immunoSEQ multiplex PCR assay. TCRdb holds this immuneACCESS table with in-frame rearrangements only. Some clones are missing; in checked studies, unresolved V genes explain under half, and the rest has no known cause. The table for this sample lists approximately 180,000 clones; approximately 83% of them were counted only once. The top ten clones comprise roughly 11% of the sample. The sample comprised peripheral blood. All receptors come from a human donor with active or convalescent COVID-19. The donor label of this sample is uncertain.

V usage is TRBV11-2 and J usage is TRBJ1-1; D remains unclear. Germline CDR1 SGHAT, CDR2 FQNNGV. The CDR3 covers 13 residues. V was trimmed by 4 bases and J by 0 bases, leaving 6 bases between them. The CDR3 loop is CASSSSLNTEAFF. As DNA, the CDR3 is TGTGCCAGCAGCTCATCCCTGAACACTGAAGCTTTCTTT. Drawing the rest from reference TRBV11-2 and TRBJ1-1, the complete variable domain is EAGVAQSPRYKIIEKRQSVAFWCNPISGHATLYWYQQILGQGPKLLIQFQNNGVVDDSQLPKDRFSAERLKGVDSTLKIQPAKLEDSAVYLCASSSSLNTEAFFGQGTRLTVV.

The chain joins TRBV5-1 to TRBJ2-5; no firm D call. The germline V and J ends were trimmed by 4 bases and 2 bases, with 9 bases remaining between them. This CDR3 contains 13 residues. Germline-derived CDR1 and CDR2 are SGHRS and YFSETQ. The CDR3 DNA sequence: TGCGCCAGCAGCGTGGTCAATCAAGAGACCCAGTACTTC. This encodes CASSVVNQETQYF.

The chain couples TRBV3-1 (or the pseudogene TRBV3-2) to TRBJ1-2; maybe TRBD1 (5 bases). Germline V gives CDR1 LGHDT, CDR2 YNNKEL (reference sequence). The V end was cut by 0 bases, the J end by 4 bases, with 12 bases between. The CDR3 is made up of 15 amino acids. The CDR3 DNA sequence: TGTGCCAGCAGCCAAGAGAGAGGAGGGGCCTATGGCTACACCTTC. As protein: CASSQERGGAYGYTF.

This sequence joins TRBV27 and TRBJ2-1; a weak D match, TRBD2 (5 bases). Germline CDR1 is MNHEY and CDR2 is SMNVEV (reference sequence). Trimming pared 6 bases from V and 4 bases from J, leaving 13 bases between. The CDR3 has 14 residues. The CDR3 nucleotides read TGTGCCAGCAGACCCTCGGGGAGTTACAATGAGCAGTTCTTC. This encodes CASRPSGSYNEQFF.

This chain connects TRBV27 to TRBJ2-1; a weak D match, TRBD2 (6 bases). Germline CDR1 MNHEY, CDR2 SMNVEV (reference sequence). The CDR3 totals 16 residues. Trimming took off 5 bases at V and 2 bases at J, with 16 bases between the two ends. The CDR3 coding sequence is TGTGCCAGCAGTATCACGCGGGGAACAACCTACAATGAGCAGTTCTTC. This sequence encodes CASSITRGTTYNEQFF.

CDR3 nucleotide sequence: TGTGCCAGCAGCTCAACTCCCGGCGGGGGACACAATGAGCAGTTCTTC. This codes for CASSSTPGGGHNEQFF. The V gene is TRBV7-3, the J gene TRBJ2-1; 7 nucleotides agree with TRBD2. V shed 4 bases and J 5 bases; nucleotides not matched to a gene: 11. Looked up from germline, CDR1 is SGHTA and CDR2 is FQGTGA. The CDR3 has 16 residues.

The chain links TRBV5-4 to TRBJ2-7, with 10 bases aligning to TRBD2. V gave up 1 base and J gave up 6 bases; unmatched junction bases: 10. Germline lookup yields CDR1 SGHNT and CDR2 YYREEE (reference sequence). CDR3 length: 16 amino acids. The CDR3 region is CASSLPLAGGGVEQYF. The CDR3 coding sequence is TGTGCCAGCAGCTTGCCTTTAGCGGGGGGAGGGGTCGAGCAGTACTTC.

The genes are TRBV11-2 and TRBJ2-3; D might be TRBD2 (6 bases). V gave up 6 bases and J gave up 2 bases, with 24 bases separating them. CDR3 length: 18 amino acids. CDR1 is SGHAT and CDR2 is FQNNGV in the germline V gene. The CDR3 loop reads CASSSRPDPAGPTDTQYF. CDR3 coding DNA: TGTGCCAGCAGTTCTCGGCCCGACCCAGCGGGCCCCACAGATACGCAGTATTTT.